This TCR beta chain was sequenced during a study of long-term antiretroviral therapy in people with HIV. The authors ran the immunoSEQ assay, v3.0, at survey level. Using immunoSEQ multiplex PCR, the repertoire was profiled, and TCRdb retains in-frame clones only, with some absent. Among under 45,000 clones listed, more than 80% were seen once. V was shortened by 7 bases and J by 3 bases, with 11 bases between the two germline ends. The germline gives CDR1 LNHDA, CDR2 SQIVND (reference sequence). The CDR3 covers 13 residues. This clone was seen only a few times. The receptor's source is a man aged 25 to 40 with HIV. The J gene is TRBJ2-3, the V gene TRBV19, with a weak D call TRBD2 (6 bases). The specimen comprised unsorted PBMCs, sampled 3.4 years after starting antiretroviral therapy. The CDR3, as DNA: TGTGCCAGTAATGGCGGGACGACAGATACGCAGTATTTT. This sequence encodes CASNGGTTDTQYF.